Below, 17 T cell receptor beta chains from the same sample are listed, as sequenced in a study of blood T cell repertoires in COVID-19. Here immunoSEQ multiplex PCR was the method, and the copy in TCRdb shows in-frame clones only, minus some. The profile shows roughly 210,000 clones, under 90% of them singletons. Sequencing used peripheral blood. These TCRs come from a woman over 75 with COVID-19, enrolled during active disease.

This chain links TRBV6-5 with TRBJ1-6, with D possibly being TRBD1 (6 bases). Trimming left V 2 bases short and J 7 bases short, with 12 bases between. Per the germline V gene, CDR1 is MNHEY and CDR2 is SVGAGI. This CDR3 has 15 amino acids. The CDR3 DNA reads TGTGCCAGCAGTTACGCCTGGCAGGGGAATTCACCCCTCCACTTT. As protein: CASSYAWQGNSPLHF.

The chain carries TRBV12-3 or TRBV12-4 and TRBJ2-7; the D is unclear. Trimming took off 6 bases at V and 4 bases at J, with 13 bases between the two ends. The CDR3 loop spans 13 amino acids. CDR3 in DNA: TGTGCCAGCAGCTTACATAGCCCTTACGAGCAGTACTTC. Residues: CASSLHSPYEQYF.

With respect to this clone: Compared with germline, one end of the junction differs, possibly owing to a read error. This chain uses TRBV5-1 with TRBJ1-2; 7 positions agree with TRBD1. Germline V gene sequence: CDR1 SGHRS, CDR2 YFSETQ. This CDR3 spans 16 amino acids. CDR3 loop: CASSLYGQESSYDYTF. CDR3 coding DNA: TGCGCCAGCAGCTTGTACGGACAGGAAAGCTCCTATGACTACACCTTC.

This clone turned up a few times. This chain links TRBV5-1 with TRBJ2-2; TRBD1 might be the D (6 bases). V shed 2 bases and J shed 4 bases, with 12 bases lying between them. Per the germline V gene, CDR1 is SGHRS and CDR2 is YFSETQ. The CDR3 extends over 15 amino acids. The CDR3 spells CASSLGGLGTGELFF. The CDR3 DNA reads TGCGCCAGCAGCTTAGGGGGTCTGGGCACCGGGGAGCTGTTTTTT. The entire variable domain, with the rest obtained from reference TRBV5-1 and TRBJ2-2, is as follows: KAGVTQTPRYLIKTRGQQVTLSCSPISGHRSVSWYQQTPGQGLQFLFEYFSETQRNKGNFPGRFSGRQFSNSRSEMNVSTLELGDSALYLCASSLGGLGTGELFFGEGSRLTVL.

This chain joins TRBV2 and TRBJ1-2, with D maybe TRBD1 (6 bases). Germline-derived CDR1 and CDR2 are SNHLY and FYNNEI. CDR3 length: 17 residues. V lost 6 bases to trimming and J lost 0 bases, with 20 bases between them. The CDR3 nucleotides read TGTGCCAGCAGCACGCCACCGGGGGGGGCTACTAACTATGGCTACACCTTC. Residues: CASSTPPGGATNYGYTF.

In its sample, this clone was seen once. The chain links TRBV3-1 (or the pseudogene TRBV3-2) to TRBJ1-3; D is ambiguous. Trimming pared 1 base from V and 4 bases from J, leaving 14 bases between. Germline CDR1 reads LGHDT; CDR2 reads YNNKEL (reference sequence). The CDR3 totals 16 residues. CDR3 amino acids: CASSQAGVAVGNTIYF. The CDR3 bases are TGTGCCAGCAGCCAAGCCGGGGTCGCCGTCGGAAACACCATATATTTT.

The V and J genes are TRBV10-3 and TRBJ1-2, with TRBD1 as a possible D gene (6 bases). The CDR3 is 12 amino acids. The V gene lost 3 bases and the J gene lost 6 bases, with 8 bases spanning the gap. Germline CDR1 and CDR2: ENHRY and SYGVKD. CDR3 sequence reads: CAISDWTDGYTF. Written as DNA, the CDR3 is TGTGCCATCAGTGACTGGACAGATGGCTACACCTTC.

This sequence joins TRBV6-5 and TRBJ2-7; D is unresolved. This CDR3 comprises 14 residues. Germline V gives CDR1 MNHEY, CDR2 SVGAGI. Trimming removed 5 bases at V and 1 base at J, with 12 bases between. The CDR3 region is CASSQPSDSYEQYF. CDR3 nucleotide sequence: TGTGCCAGCAGTCAACCATCAGATTCCTACGAGCAGTACTTC.

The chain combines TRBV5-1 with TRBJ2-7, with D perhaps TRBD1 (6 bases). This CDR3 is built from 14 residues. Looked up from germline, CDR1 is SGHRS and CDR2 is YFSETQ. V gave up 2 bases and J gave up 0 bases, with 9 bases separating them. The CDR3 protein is CASSFTGFSYEQYF. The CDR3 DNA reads TGCGCCAGCAGCTTTACAGGGTTCTCCTACGAGCAGTACTTC.

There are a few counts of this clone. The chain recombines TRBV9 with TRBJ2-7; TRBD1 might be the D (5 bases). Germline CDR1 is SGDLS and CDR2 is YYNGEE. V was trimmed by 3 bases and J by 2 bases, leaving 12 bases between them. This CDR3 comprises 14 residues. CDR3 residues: CASSAADRAYEQYF. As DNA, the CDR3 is TGTGCCAGCAGCGCCGCCGACAGAGCCTACGAGCAGTACTTC.

CDR3 in amino acids: CASSQGAYKNTEAFF. The CDR3 DNA sequence: TGTGCCAGCAGCCAAGGGGCGTATAAGAACACTGAAGCTTTCTTT. The V and J genes are TRBV3-1 (or the pseudogene TRBV3-2) and TRBJ1-1, with no clear D. V was pared by 1 base and J by 1 base, with 10 bases between. This CDR3 region has 15 residues. The germline V gene has CDR1 LGHDT and CDR2 YNNKEL (reference sequence).

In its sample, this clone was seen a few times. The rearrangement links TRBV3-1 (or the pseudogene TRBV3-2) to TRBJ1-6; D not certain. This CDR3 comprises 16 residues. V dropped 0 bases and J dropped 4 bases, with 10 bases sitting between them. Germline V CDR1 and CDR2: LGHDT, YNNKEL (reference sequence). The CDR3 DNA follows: TGTGCCAGCAGCCAAGAGGCCGGGATTTATAATTCACCCCTCCACTTT. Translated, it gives CASSQEAGIYNSPLHF.

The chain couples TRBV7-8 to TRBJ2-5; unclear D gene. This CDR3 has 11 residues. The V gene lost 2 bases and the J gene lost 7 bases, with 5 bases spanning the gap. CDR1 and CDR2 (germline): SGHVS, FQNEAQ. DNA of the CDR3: TGTGCCAGCAGCTTACAGTCGACCCAGTACTTC. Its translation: CASSLQSTQYF.

The DNA of the CDR3 is TGCGCCAGCAGCTTGGTGGTCGAGGCAGATACGCAGTATTTT. Amino acids: CASSLVVEADTQYF. V and J are TRBV5-1 and TRBJ2-3, with D hard to call. V lost 0 bases to trimming and J lost 4 bases, with 9 bases between them. Germline CDR1 reads SGHRS; CDR2 reads YFSETQ. The CDR3 contains 14 residues.

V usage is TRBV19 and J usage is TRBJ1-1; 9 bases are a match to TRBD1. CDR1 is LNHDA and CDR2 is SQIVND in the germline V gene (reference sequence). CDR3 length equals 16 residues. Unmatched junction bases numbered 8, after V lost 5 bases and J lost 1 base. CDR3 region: CASSATLQGANTEAFF. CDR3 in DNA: TGTGCCAGTAGTGCTACCCTACAGGGGGCGAACACTGAAGCTTTCTTT. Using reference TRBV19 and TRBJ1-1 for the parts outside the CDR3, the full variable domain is DGGITQSPKYLFRKEGQNVTLSCEQNLNHDAMYWYRQDPGQGLRLIYYSQIVNDFQKGDIAEGYSVSREKKESFPLTVTSAQKNPTAFYLCASSATLQGANTEAFFGQGTRLTVV.

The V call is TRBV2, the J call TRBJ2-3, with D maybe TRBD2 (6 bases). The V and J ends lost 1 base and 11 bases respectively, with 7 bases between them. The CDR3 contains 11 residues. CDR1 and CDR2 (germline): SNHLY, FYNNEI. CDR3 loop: CASSEGLEQYF. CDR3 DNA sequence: TGTGCCAGCAGTGAAGGACTAGAGCAGTATTTT.

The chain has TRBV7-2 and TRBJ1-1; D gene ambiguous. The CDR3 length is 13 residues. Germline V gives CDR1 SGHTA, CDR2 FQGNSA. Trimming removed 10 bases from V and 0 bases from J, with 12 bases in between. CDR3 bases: TGTGCCACCGCAGGCAGATTGAACACTGAAGCTTTCTTT. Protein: CATAGRLNTEAFF.